A selection of T cell receptor beta chains follows, all from one sample in a study of blood T cell repertoires in COVID-19. Assay used: immunoSEQ multiplex PCR; TCRdb lists only in-frame clones, some missing. The repertoire includes 130,000 to 150,000 clones, about 88% of them detected once, and over 2.5% sits in the top ten. The sample consisted of peripheral blood. All receptors come from a human donor with acute or convalescent COVID-19. The donor label of this sample is uncertain. CDR3s include the opening cysteine and the closing phenylalanine or tryptophan. D genes are given only for firm matches. Rows give clone size only sometimes, using once, few, many, or a class for an expanded clone.

TRBV7-8	14	-	TRBJ1-6	-	TGTGCCAGCACCGCCCCCCCGGGTAATTCACCCCTCCACTTT	CASTAPPGNSPLHF
TRBV7-3	13	-	TRBJ2-1	-	TGTGCCAGCAGCTTAACTAGCTCTAGCCCGCAGTTCTTC	CASSLTSSSPQFF
TRBV28	14	-	TRBJ2-1	TRBD1	TGTGCCAGCACCCTCGGACAGGGAAGTACTGAGCAGTTCTTC	CASTLGQGSTEQFF
TRBV28	12	-	TRBJ1-1	TRBD1	TGTGCCAGCAGTCGCCAACAGGGGAGAGCTTTCTTT	CASSRQQGRAFF
TRBV6-5	14	-	TRBJ2-2	TRBD1	TGTGCCAGCAGTTCCCGAGGACAGGCAGGGGAGCTGTTTTTT	CASSSRGQAGELFF
TRBV9	15	-	TRBJ1-5	-	TGTGCCAGCAGCGAGGGGACACTAAGCAATCAGCCCCAGCATTTT	CASSEGTLSNQPQHF
TRBV19	15	-	TRBJ1-4	-	TGTGCCAGTAGTATATCCGGGGGGCTGCGGGAAAAACTGTTTTTT	CASSISGGLREKLFF
TRBV7-8	15	-	TRBJ1-2	-	TGTGCCAGCAGCTTAGGGAGCTGGCAGACCTATGGCTACACCTTC	CASSLGSWQTYGYTF
TRBV4-2	13	-	TRBJ1-2	-	TGTGCCAGCAGCCAAGAGCGGTTCTATGGCTACACCTTC	CASSQERFYGYTF
TRBV10-3	16	-	TRBJ2-1	-	TGTGCCATCAGTGAGGGAGGGAGGGGGTCAAACAATGAGCAGTTCTTC	CAISEGGRGSNNEQFF
TRBV5-1	15	-	TRBJ1-5	-	TGCGCCAGCAGCTTGGACGGGGTTAGCAATCAGCCCCAGCATTTT	CASSLDGVSNQPQHF
TRBV28	18	-	TRBJ1-3	TRBD1	TGTGCCAGCAGACTCCACCGGGGGAGAATGACAGGGGGAAACACCATATATTTT	CASRLHRGRMTGGNTIYF
TRBV4-2	14	-	TRBJ1-5	-	TGTGCCAGCAGCCAAGAGGAGGGCAATCAGCCCCAGCATTTT	CASSQEEGNQPQHF
TRBV6-5	15	-	TRBJ2-7	-	TGTGCCAGCAGTACCCAACAGGGACGGGGTTACGAGCAGTACTTC	CASSTQQGRGYEQYF
TRBV28	14	-	TRBJ1-5	-	TGTGCCAGCAGTCCACAGGGTCGCAATCAGCCCCAGCATTTT	CASSPQGRNQPQHF
TRBV4-1	15	-	TRBJ1-1	TRBD1	TGCGCCAGCAGCCAAGACCCAGGGGGCGGAACTGAAGCTTTCTTT	CASSQDPGGGTEAFF
TRBV5-1	13	-	TRBJ1-1	-	TGCGCCAGCAGCTTGGGGGGGGGCCCTGAAGCTTTCTTT	CASSLGGGPEAFF
TRBV27	14	once	TRBJ1-2	TRBD1	TGTGCCAGCAGTCTCGGACAGGGTTACTATGGCTACACCTTC	CASSLGQGYYGYTF
TRBV5-5	15	once	TRBJ1-3	-	TGTGCCAGCAGCTTTCGACAGACCCGACGGAACACCATATATTTT	CASSFRQTRRNTIYF
TRBV10-3	18	-	TRBJ2-5	-	TGTGCCATCAGTGAGTCCGGGGACACGGATGAGTTCCAAGAGACCCAGTACTTC	CAISESGDTDEFQETQYF
TRBV10-2	13	-	TRBJ1-4	TRBD1	TGCGCCAGCAGTGGAGGGGGCGTTGAAAAACTGTTTTTT	CASSGGGVEKLFF
TRBV7-9	12	-	TRBJ2-5	-	TGTGCCAGCAGCCTCGCGGGAGAGACCCAGTACTTC	CASSLAGETQYF
TRBV4-3	16	once	TRBJ1-5	-	TGCGCCAGCAGCCAAGATCGACAGAGTGATAATCAGCCCCAGCATTTT	CASSQDRQSDNQPQHF
TRBV24-1	15	-	TRBJ2-5	TRBD1	TGTGCCACCAGTGATTTGACAGGGGGCTGGGAGACCCAGTACTTC	CATSDLTGGWETQYF
TRBV30	15	-	TRBJ2-2	-	TGTGCCTGGAACGGCGGGGGCCCGGGCACCGGGGAGCTGTTTTTT	CAWNGGGPGTGELFF
TRBV2	13	few	TRBJ1-2	-	TGTGCCAGCAGTGAAACGTCAGGTCGAGGCTACACCTTC	CASSETSGRGYTF